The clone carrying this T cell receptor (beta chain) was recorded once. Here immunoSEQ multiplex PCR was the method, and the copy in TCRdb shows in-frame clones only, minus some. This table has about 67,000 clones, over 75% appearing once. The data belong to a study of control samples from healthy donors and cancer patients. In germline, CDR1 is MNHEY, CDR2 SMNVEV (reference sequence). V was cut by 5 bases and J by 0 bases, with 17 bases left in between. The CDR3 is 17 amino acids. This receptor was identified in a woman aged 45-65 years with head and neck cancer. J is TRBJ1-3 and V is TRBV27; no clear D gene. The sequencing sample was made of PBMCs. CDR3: CASSLWLSQSSGNTIYF. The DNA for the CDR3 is TGTGCCAGCAGTCTGTGGCTCTCTCAGAGCTCTGGAAACACCATATATTTT.